These 15 T cell receptor beta chains share one sample of origin, sequenced in a study of control samples from healthy donors and cancer patients. TCRdb's table, derived via immunoSEQ multiplex PCR, lists solely in-frame clones and lacks some. The sample yields 15,000 to 18,000 clones, around 87% seen once. Input material: PBMCs. These TCRs come from a woman in her 70s with colorectal cancer.

The rearrangement joins TRBV7-9 to TRBJ1-6; D gene uncertain. The germline gives CDR1 SEHNR, CDR2 FQNEAQ (reference sequence). This CDR3 region has 11 residues. Trimming cost V 9 bases and J 6 bases, with 6 bases left between them. This chain's CDR3 is CARPLNSPLHF. The CDR3, as DNA: TGTGCCAGACCACTTAATTCACCCCTCCACTTT. Full variable domain (remainder filled in from reference TRBV7-9 and TRBJ1-6): DTGVSQNPRHKITKRGQNVTFRCDPISEHNRLYWYRQTLGQGPEFLTYFQNEAQLEKSRLLSDRFSAERPKGSFSTLEIQRTEQGDSAMYLCARPLNSPLHFGNGTRLTVT.

This clone is labeled as medium-sized. The chain couples TRBV10-3 to TRBJ2-7; 7 bases map to TRBD2. CDR1 and CDR2 from the germline V gene are ENHRY and SYGVKD. This CDR3 region has 14 residues. Trimming cost V 0 bases and J 3 bases; bases outside gene matches: 2. The CDR3 bases are TGTGCCATCAGTGAGTCGGGAGGGGACTACGAGCAGTACTTC. This gives the protein CAISESGGDYEQYF.

The chain carries TRBV4-1 and TRBJ2-3; 8 positions match TRBD2. Germline lookup yields CDR1 MGHRA and CDR2 YSYEKL. Trimming took 0 bases from V and 1 from J; bases not matched to a gene: 6. The CDR3 consists of 17 residues. The CDR3, as DNA: TGCGCCAGCAGCCAAGAGGTTACTAGCGGCCGCACAGATACGCAGTATTTT. This translates into CASSQEVTSGRTDTQYF.

The rearrangement links TRBV6-5 to TRBJ2-2; 7 bases align to TRBD1. The trim removed 6 bases at V and 1 base at J, leaving 2 bases unmatched. This CDR3 has 14 amino acids. Germline V gives CDR1 MNHEY, CDR2 SVGAGI. The CDR3 nucleotides read TGTGCCAGCAGCAGGACAGGGAACACCGGGGAGCTGTTTTTT. As protein: CASSRTGNTGELFF.

The CDR3 bases are TGTGCCAGTACCCCAGCGGGGGTAGGGGAAAAACTGTTTTTT. This encodes CASTPAGVGEKLFF. The chain has TRBV19 and TRBJ1-4; the D gene is possibly TRBD1 (5 bases). Trimming took 7 bases from V and 8 from J, leaving 17 bases between them. The CDR3 has 14 amino acids. Germline values: CDR1 LNHDA, CDR2 SQIVND (reference sequence).

This clone was recorded a few times. V and J are TRBV9 and TRBJ1-2; tentatively, D is TRBD1 (6 bases). Germline assignment: CDR1 SGDLS and CDR2 YYNGEE. V was trimmed by 0 bases and J by 2 bases, leaving 11 bases between them. The CDR3 totals 15 residues. The DNA for the CDR3 is TGTGCCAGCAGCGTAGATGGGGGCGTAAACTATGGCTACACCTTC. Protein sequence: CASSVDGGVNYGYTF.

This clone occurred a few times. The chain carries TRBV19 and TRBJ2-7; 12 bases are shared with TRBD2. CDR3 length: 18 residues. V gave up 3 bases and J gave up 0 bases; unmatched junction bases: 9. CDR1 is LNHDA, CDR2 SQIVND, per germline (reference sequence). As DNA, the CDR3 is TGTGCCAGTAGTATTCTCCTCATGACTAGCGGGAGCTCCTACGAGCAGTACTTC. Protein sequence: CASSILLMTSGSSYEQYF. Full variable domain (outside the CDR3, taken from reference TRBV19 and TRBJ2-7): DGGITQSPKYLFRKEGQNVTLSCEQNLNHDAMYWYRQDPGQGLRLIYYSQIVNDFQKGDIAEGYSVSREKKESFPLTVTSAQKNPTAFYLCASSILLMTSGSSYEQYFGPGTRLTVT.

The V gene is TRBV7-9, the J gene TRBJ1-1; D is ambiguous. Trimming left V 5 bases short and J 1 base short, with 11 bases between. CDR1 and CDR2 from the germline V gene are SEHNR and FQNEAQ (reference sequence). The CDR3 is 14 residues long. The CDR3 is CASSTHYRNTEAFF. The CDR3 coding sequence is TGTGCCAGCAGCACCCATTACAGGAACACTGAAGCTTTCTTT.

This chain uses TRBV4-2 with TRBJ2-7; TRBD2 matches at 11 bases. Per germline, CDR1 LGHNA and CDR2 YNFKEQ. V dropped 0 bases and J dropped 3; count of bases not matched to a gene: 7. The CDR3 spans 17 residues. The CDR3 coding sequence is TGTGCCAGCAGCCAAGAGGGGCTAGCGGGGGGCGACTACGAGCAGTACTTC. Translating gives CASSQEGLAGGDYEQYF.

This sequence joins TRBV7-8 and TRBJ2-3; D unclear. The CDR3 loop spans 12 amino acids. V dropped 5 bases and J dropped 3 bases, with 6 bases sitting between them. CDR1 is SGHVS and CDR2 is FQNEAQ in the germline V gene. CDR3 in DNA: TGTGCCAGCAGCATCCAAACAGATACGCAGTATTTT. Amino acid sequence: CASSIQTDTQYF.

This chain joins TRBV2 and TRBJ2-7, with D unresolved. The length of the CDR3 is 14 residues. Germline V gives CDR1 SNHLY, CDR2 FYNNEI. Trimming shortened V by 7 bases and J by 3 bases, and 16 bases separated the two germline ends. DNA of the CDR3: TGTGCCAGCACTACCCGGGTCCCTGACTACGAGCAGTACTTC. Translation: CASTTRVPDYEQYF.

The chain links TRBV4-1 to TRBJ1-4; no clear D gene. This CDR3 region has 16 residues. V lost 4 bases and J 0 bases, leaving 12 bases between the germline ends. Germline loops: CDR1 MGHRA, CDR2 YSYEKL. CDR3 sequence: CASSPRGGATNEKLFF. The CDR3 DNA reads TGCGCCAGCAGCCCCCGGGGAGGTGCAACTAATGAAAAACTGTTTTTT.

This clone appeared a single time. CDR3 protein: CAISDGRTNEKLFF. The CDR3 region has the DNA TGTGCCATCAGTGACGGGAGGACTAATGAAAAACTGTTTTTT. The chain links TRBV10-3 to TRBJ1-4; D unresolved. The germline gives CDR1 ENHRY, CDR2 SYGVKD. V was clipped by 3 bases and J by 2 bases, with 7 bases between them. The CDR3 is 14 amino acids.

The chain joins TRBV7-2 to TRBJ2-7; 9 positions agree with TRBD2. CDR3 length equals 16 residues. Trimming took 5 bases from V and 1 from J; bases not matched to a gene: 9. Germline V gives CDR1 SGHTA, CDR2 FQGNSA. In nucleotides, the CDR3 is TGTGCCAGCAGCCCTGGGACTAGCACCCTTTCCTACGAGCAGTACTTC. Residues: CASSPGTSTLSYEQYF.

There are a few counts of this clone. The CDR3 sequence: CASSYTTSGRTYEQYF. CDR3 DNA sequence: TGTGCCAGCAGTTATACGACTAGCGGGAGAACCTACGAGCAGTACTTC. The gene calls are TRBV6-5 and TRBJ2-7; 12 nucleotides match TRBD2. V was pared by 3 bases and J by 2 bases, with 5 bases of the junction left unmatched. The germline V gene encodes CDR1 MNHEY and CDR2 SVGAGI. The CDR3 totals 16 residues.